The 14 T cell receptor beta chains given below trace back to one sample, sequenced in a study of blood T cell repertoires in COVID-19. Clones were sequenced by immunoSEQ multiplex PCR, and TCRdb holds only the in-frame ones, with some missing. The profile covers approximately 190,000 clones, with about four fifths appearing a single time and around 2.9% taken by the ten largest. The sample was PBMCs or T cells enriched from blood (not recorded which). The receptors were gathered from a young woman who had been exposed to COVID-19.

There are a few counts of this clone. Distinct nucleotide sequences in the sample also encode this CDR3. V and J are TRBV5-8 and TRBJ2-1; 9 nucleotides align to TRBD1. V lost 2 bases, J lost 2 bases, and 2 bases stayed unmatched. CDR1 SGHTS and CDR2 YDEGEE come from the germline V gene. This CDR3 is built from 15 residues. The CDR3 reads CASSFGQGTYNEQFF. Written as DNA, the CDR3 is TGTGCCAGCAGCTTCGGACAGGGGACCTACAATGAGCAGTTCTTC.

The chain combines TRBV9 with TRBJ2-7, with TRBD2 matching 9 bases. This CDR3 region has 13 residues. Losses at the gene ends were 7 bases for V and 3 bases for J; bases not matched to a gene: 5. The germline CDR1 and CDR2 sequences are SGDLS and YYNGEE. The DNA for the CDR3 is TGTGCCAGCGGTAAAGCGGGGGGCTACGAGCAGTACTTC. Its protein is CASGKAGGYEQYF.

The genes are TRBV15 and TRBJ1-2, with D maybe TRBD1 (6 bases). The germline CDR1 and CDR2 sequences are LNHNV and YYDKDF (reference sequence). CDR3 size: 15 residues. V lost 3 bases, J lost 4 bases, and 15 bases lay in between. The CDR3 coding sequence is TGTGCCACCAGCAGTATAATCACAGGGCGCTATGGCTACACCTTC. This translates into CATSSIITGRYGYTF.

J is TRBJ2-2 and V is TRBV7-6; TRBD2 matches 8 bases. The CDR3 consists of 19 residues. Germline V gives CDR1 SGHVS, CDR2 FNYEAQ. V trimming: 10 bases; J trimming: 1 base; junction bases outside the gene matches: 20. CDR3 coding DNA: TGTGCCACCGCCCAACCGCTGACGGGGGGGCCAGGGAACACCGGGGAGCTGTTTTTT. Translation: CATAQPLTGGPGNTGELFF. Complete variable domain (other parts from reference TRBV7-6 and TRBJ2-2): GAGVSQSPRYKVTKRGQDVALRCDPISGHVSLYWYRQALGQGPEFLTYFNYEAQQDKSGLPNDRFSAERPEGSISTLTIQRTEQRDSAMYRCATAQPLTGGPGNTGELFFGEGSRLTVL.

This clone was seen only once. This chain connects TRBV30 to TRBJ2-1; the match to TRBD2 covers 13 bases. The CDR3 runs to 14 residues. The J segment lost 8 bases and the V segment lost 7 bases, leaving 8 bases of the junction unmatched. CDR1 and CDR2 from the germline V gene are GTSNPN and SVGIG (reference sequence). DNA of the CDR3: TGTGCCTACACTAGCGGGGGGGTTGGGGATGAGCAGTTCTTC. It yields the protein CAYTSGGVGDEQFF. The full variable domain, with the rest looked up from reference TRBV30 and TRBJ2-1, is SQTIHQWPATLVQPVGSPLSLECTVEGTSNPNLYWYRQAAGRGLQLLFYSVGIGQISSEVPQNLSASRPQDRQFILSSKKLLLSDSGFYLCAYTSGGVGDEQFFGPGTRLTVL.

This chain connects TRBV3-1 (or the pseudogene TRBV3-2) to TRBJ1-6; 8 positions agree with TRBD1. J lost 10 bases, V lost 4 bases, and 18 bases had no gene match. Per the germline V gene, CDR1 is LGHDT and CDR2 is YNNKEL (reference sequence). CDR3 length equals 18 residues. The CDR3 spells CASSLDATGGPTGSPLHF. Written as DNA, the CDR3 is TGTGCCAGCAGCCTAGATGCTACAGGGGGGCCGACGGGGTCACCCCTCCACTTT.

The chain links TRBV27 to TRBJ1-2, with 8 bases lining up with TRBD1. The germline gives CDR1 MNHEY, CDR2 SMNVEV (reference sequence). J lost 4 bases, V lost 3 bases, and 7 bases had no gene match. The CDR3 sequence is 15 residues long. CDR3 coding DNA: TGTGCCAGCAGTTTCTCCGGGACAGGCTTCTATGGCTACACCTTC. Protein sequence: CASSFSGTGFYGYTF.

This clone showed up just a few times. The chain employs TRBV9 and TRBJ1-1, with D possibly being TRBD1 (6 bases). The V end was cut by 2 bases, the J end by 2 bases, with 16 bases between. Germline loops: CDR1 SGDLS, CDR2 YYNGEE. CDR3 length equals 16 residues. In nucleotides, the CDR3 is TGTGCCAGCAGCGTTCTAGGGAGGGGGGAAAACACTGAAGCTTTCTTT. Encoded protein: CASSVLGRGENTEAFF.

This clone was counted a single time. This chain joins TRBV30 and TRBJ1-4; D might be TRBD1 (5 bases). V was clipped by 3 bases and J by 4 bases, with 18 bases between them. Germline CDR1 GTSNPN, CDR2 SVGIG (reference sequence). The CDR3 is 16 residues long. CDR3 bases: TGTGCCTGGAGCCTCGCGGGTGGGGGACTTAATGAAAAACTGTTTTTT. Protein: CAWSLAGGGLNEKLFF. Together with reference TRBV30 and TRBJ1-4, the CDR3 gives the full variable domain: SQTIHQWPATLVQPVGSPLSLECTVEGTSNPNLYWYRQAAGRGLQLLFYSVGIGQISSEVPQNLSASRPQDRQFILSSKKLLLSDSGFYLCAWSLAGGGLNEKLFFGSGTQLSVL.

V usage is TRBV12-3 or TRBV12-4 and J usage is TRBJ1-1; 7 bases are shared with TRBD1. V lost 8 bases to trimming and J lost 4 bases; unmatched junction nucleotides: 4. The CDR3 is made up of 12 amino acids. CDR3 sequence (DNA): TGTGCCAGCGGATCAGGGGGCACTGAAGCTTTCTTT. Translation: CASGSGGTEAFF.

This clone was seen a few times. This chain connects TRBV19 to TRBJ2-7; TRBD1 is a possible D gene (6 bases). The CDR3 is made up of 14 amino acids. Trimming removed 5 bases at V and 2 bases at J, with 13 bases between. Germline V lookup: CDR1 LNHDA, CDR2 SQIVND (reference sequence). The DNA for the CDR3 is TGTGCCAGTAGTTCACAGGGAAAAGCCTACGAGCAGTACTTC. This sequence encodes CASSSQGKAYEQYF.

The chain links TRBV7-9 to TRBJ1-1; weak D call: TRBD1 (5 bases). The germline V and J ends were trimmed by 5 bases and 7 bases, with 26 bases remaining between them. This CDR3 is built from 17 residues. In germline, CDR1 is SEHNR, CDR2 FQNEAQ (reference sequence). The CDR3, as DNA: TGTGCCAGCAGCCCCCCCTTCGGGGGATTGAGGGGAATTGAAGCTTTCTTT. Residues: CASSPPFGGLRGIEAFF.

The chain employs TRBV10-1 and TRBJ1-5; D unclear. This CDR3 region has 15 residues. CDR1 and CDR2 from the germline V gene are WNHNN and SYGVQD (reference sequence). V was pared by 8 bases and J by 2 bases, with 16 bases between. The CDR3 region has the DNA TGCGCCAGCGGGATCGACCCCGGGGGCAATCAGCCCCAGCATTTT. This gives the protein CASGIDPGGNQPQHF.

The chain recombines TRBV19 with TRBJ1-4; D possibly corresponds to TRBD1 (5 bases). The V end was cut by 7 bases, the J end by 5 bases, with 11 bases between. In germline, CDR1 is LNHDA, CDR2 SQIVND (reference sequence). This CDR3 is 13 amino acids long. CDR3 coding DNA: TGTGCCAGTATCGGGGGGTACAATGAAAAACTGTTTTTT. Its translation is CASIGGYNEKLFF.